This T cell receptor beta chain was sequenced during a study of blood T cell repertoires in COVID-19. CDR3 length equals 12 residues. Trimming at V came to 5 bases and at J to 6 bases, leaving 2 bases not matched to a gene. Looked up from germline, CDR1 is MNHEY and CDR2 is SMNVEV (reference sequence). As originally analysed: It was from reference gene primer amplification that nucleated cell counts were estimated. The data were produced by immunoSEQ multiplex PCR, yet TCRdb's version contains in-frame clones alone and is incomplete. V, J and clone size are those of that table, while D and trimming were read from the DNA. The data hold more than 300,000 clones, with around 89% observed a single time. Across about two dozen US areas, participants ranged in age from roughly 18 to 89 years. Researchers sorted participants into cohorts using their self-reported clinical history. The recovered donors of Cohort 3 showed two negative PCRs, clearance, or symptom resolution.

What was sequenced was PBMCs or T cells enriched from blood (not recorded which). The clonotype originates from a woman under 30 who had recovered from COVID-19. V is TRBV27 and J is TRBJ2-7; 9 bases line up with TRBD1. The CDR3 nucleotides read TGTGCCAGCAGTGCGACAGGGGGCGAGCAGTACTTC. This sequence encodes CASSATGGEQYF.